Sequencing of this TCR beta chain was carried out in a study of cytomegalovirus exposure and HLA in healthy donors. V lost 1 base and J lost 6, with 6 bases in between. CDR3 size: 12 residues. Looked up from germline, CDR1 is PRHDT and CDR2 is FYEKMQ (reference sequence). The PCR ran on 60 Vbeta and 13 Jbeta primers. Assay used: immunoSEQ multiplex PCR; TCRdb lists only in-frame clones, some missing. The sample includes 170,000 or so clones, around four fifths seen only once; the top ten take approximately 1.9%. This TCR was recovered from a young man in good health and CMV-seronegative. Sequenced sample: PBMCs. The chain couples TRBV13 to TRBJ1-2; a weak D match, TRBD1 (5 bases). The CDR3 is CASSLVTDGYTF. CDR3 DNA sequence: TGTGCCAGCAGCTTAGTGACAGATGGCTACACCTTC.